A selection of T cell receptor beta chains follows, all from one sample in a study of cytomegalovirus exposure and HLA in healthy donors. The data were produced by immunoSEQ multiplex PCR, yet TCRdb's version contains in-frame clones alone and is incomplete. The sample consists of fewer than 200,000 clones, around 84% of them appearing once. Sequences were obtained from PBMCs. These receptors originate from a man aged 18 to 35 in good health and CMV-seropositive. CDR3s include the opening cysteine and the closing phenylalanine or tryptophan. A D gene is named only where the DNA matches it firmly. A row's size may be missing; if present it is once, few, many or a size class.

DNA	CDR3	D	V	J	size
TGTGCCAGCAGTTTACCGACTAGTTTTGCGAATGAGCAGTTCTTC	CASSLPTSFANEQFF	-	TRBV28	TRBJ2-1	-
TGTGCCACTCGGGGCACAGATACGCAGTATTTT	CATRGTDTQYF	-	TRBV10-3	TRBJ2-3	-
TGTGCCAGCAGTGGGATCCGGGACATCTCAGGGGGCACAGATACGCAGTATTTT	CASSGIRDISGGTDTQYF	-	TRBV6-1	TRBJ2-3	-
TGTGCCAGCAGCCGAGACCAGGGGGCCCACTATGGCTACACCTTC	CASSRDQGAHYGYTF	TRBD1	TRBV6-5	TRBJ1-2	-
TGTGCCAGCAGCTCGGGGGACAGGGGGTTTCGGTACGAGCAGTACTTC	CASSSGDRGFRYEQYF	TRBD1	TRBV5-6	TRBJ2-7	-
TGTGCCAGCAGCTCGCGGGCTAGCGACTACGAGCAGTACTTC	CASSSRASDYEQYF	-	TRBV11-3	TRBJ2-7	-
TGTGCCAGCAGCGTAGAGCGGAGCACTGAAGCTTTCTTT	CASSVERSTEAFF	-	TRBV9	TRBJ1-1	once
TGTGCCTGGGGCGGGGGTGGCTACACCTTC	CAWGGGGYTF	-	TRBV30	TRBJ1-2	-
TGTGCCAGTAGTATAGGGGCAGGGAAAGATCAGCCCCAGCATTTT	CASSIGAGKDQPQHF	-	TRBV19	TRBJ1-5	-
TGTGCCAGCAGTCCCAGAGCGACAGTGACTGGGGCCAACGTCCTGACTTTC	CASSPRATVTGANVLTF	-	TRBV27	TRBJ2-6	-
TGCGCCAGCAGCTCGCGGGGGATTGAGACCCAGTACTTC	CASSSRGIETQYF	TRBD2	TRBV5-1	TRBJ2-5	-
TGCGCCAGCAGTGGTGGGAGGCCGGGGAATGAGCAGTTCTTC	CASSGGRPGNEQFF	-	TRBV4-1	TRBJ2-1	once
TGTGCCAGCAGTTACCGACAGGGGCTTATTGGCTACACCTTC	CASSYRQGLIGYTF	TRBD1	TRBV6-5	TRBJ1-2	-
TGCAGCGTGCCGGGACAGGGGAACTATGGCTACACCTTC	CSVPGQGNYGYTF	TRBD1	TRBV29-1	TRBJ1-2	-
TGTGCCAGCAGTGCGGACGGGGCAACTAATGAAAAACTGTTTTTT	CASSADGATNEKLFF	-	TRBV27	TRBJ1-4	-
TGCGCCAGCAGCCCGTCAGCGGGAGGGCACTACGAGCAGTACTTC	CASSPSAGGHYEQYF	TRBD2	TRBV4-1	TRBJ2-7	-
TGTGCCAGCCGAACAGGTTCCACTCTGGGAAACACCATATATTTT	CASRTGSTLGNTIYF	-	TRBV28	TRBJ1-3	-
TGTGCCAGCACATTGCCGACAGGGGAGGGGAAAGAGACCCAGTACTTC	CASTLPTGEGKETQYF	-	TRBV28	TRBJ2-5	-
TGTGCCAGCAGCTTATCAGGTGATGGGGGCTACACCTTC	CASSLSGDGGYTF	-	TRBV7-2	TRBJ1-2	once
TGTGCCAGCAGCTTAGGTGAGGTGGACTACGAGCAGTACTTC	CASSLGEVDYEQYF	-	TRBV7-8	TRBJ2-7	-
TGTGCCAGCAGCCAAGAGGCCCGGCTAGCGGGGTCCTACAATGAGCAGTTCTTC	CASSQEARLAGSYNEQFF	TRBD2	TRBV4-2	TRBJ2-1	-
TGTGCCAGCAGCTTCGACAGGGGCCCCTACAATGAGCAGTTCTTC	CASSFDRGPYNEQFF	TRBD1	TRBV7-9	TRBJ2-1	-
TGCAGCGTTGACGGGATGAACACCGGGGAGCTGTTTTTT	CSVDGMNTGELFF	-	TRBV29-1	TRBJ2-2	-
TGTGCCAGCAGTGTTACAGGGGCTACTAGGGAAAAACTGTTTTTT	CASSVTGATREKLFF	TRBD1	TRBV28	TRBJ1-4	-
TGTGCCAGCAACCAGGACAGGGGAGACACTGAAGCTTTCTTT	CASNQDRGDTEAFF	TRBD1	TRBV7-2	TRBJ1-1	-
TGTGCCAGCAGTTTCACAGGGGGTGGAAACACCATATATTTT	CASSFTGGGNTIYF	TRBD1	TRBV27	TRBJ1-3	once
TGTGCCAGCAGTAAGGACTCCAACGTCCTGACTTTC	CASSKDSNVLTF	-	TRBV27	TRBJ2-6	-
TGTGCCTGTCACACGGGACTTCTTAGCTCCTACAATGAGCAGTTCTTC	CACHTGLLSSYNEQFF	-	TRBV30	TRBJ2-1	-
TGCAGCGTTGTACCCGGGGGGCCCTCCTACGAGCAGTACTTC	CSVVPGGPSYEQYF	-	TRBV29-1	TRBJ2-7	-
TGCGCCAGCAGCCGCCTATCCGGGACAGGGACCTACGAGCAGTACTTC	CASSRLSGTGTYEQYF	TRBD1	TRBV5-1	TRBJ2-7	-
TGTGCCTGGATTTTCGGGGGATCCGGAAACACCATATATTTT	CAWIFGGSGNTIYF	-	TRBV30	TRBJ1-3	-
TGTGCCAGCAGCCATGGGGGACAGGGGCTGGAGCCCCAGCATTTT	CASSHGGQGLEPQHF	TRBD1	TRBV7-6	TRBJ1-5	-
TGTGCCAGCAGTCTAACCGGGACAGGGGGGACCCAGTACTTC	CASSLTGTGGTQYF	TRBD1	TRBV27	TRBJ2-5	few
TGTGCCAGCAGCTGGGAGGGGCGTGAAGGCGACATTCAGTACTTC	CASSWEGREGDIQYF	TRBD2	TRBV11-2	TRBJ2-4	-
TGTGCCAGCTTGGGACACCTCAGCAATCAGCCCCAGCATTTT	CASLGHLSNQPQHF	-	TRBV6-1	TRBJ1-5	once
TGTGCCAGCAGTCAGGAGGCAGGATACACCGGGGAGCTGTTTTTT	CASSQEAGYTGELFF	-	TRBV27	TRBJ2-2	-
TGTGCCAGCAGCTTAGTTTCAGCGGGTTCTGGAAACACCATATATTTT	CASSLVSAGSGNTIYF	-	TRBV11-2	TRBJ1-3	few
TGTGCCAGCAGTTACGGACAGGGGGCCGAGACCCAGTACTTC	CASSYGQGAETQYF	TRBD1	TRBV6-5	TRBJ2-5	-
TGTGCCAGCAGCCCTCCCGGCGGTAACTCCTACAATGAGCAGTTCTTC	CASSPPGGNSYNEQFF	-	TRBV28	TRBJ2-1	-
TGCGCCAGCAGCTACAACCCGACAGGGATGAACACTGAAGCTTTCTTT	CASSYNPTGMNTEAFF	TRBD1	TRBV5-1	TRBJ1-1	-
TGTGCCAGCACCCGGTCGAACGTAGGTCGGGGCACTGAAGCTTTCTTT	CASTRSNVGRGTEAFF	-	TRBV11-3	TRBJ1-1	-
TGCGCCAGCAGCCAAGAAGGGACAGGGGTCGGCGAGCAGTACTTC	CASSQEGTGVGEQYF	TRBD1	TRBV4-1	TRBJ2-7	-